These 24 T cell receptor beta chains share one sample of origin, sequenced in a study of blood T cell repertoires in COVID-19. Produced via immunoSEQ multiplex PCR; TCRdb's table is partial and in-frame only. Of some 93,000 clones listed, roughly 86% are singletons. The sequencing input was peripheral blood. Receptors were obtained from a man aged 45-60 years with acute or convalescent COVID-19.

The gene calls are TRBV7-9 and TRBJ2-3, with 9 bases aligning to TRBD2. V gave up 2 bases and J gave up 2 bases; unmatched junction bases: 5. The length of the CDR3 is 16 residues. Germline values: CDR1 SEHNR, CDR2 FQNEAQ (reference sequence). The CDR3 region is CASSLHAGGPTDTQYF. Written as DNA, the CDR3 is TGTGCCAGCAGCTTACATGCGGGAGGGCCCACAGATACGCAGTATTTT.

The chain couples TRBV19 to TRBJ1-6; 9 bases are shared with TRBD1. CDR1 and CDR2 from the germline V gene are LNHDA and SQIVND (reference sequence). The V and J ends lost 8 bases and 8 bases, in that order; junction bases with no gene match: 4. The CDR3 consists of 13 residues. In nucleotides, the CDR3 is TGTGCCAGTTTGGGACAGGGACATTCACCCCTCCACTTT. Its protein is CASLGQGHSPLHF.

This clone was seen a single time. The chain combines TRBV2 with TRBJ1-6; D unresolved. The CDR3 spans 17 residues. Germline-derived CDR1 and CDR2 are SNHLY and FYNNEI. Between the trimmed V and J ends, which lost 1 base and 0 bases, there was a span of 10 bases. CDR3 coding DNA: TGTGCCAGCAGTGAAGGGGCTACCAGCTCCTATAATTCACCCCTCCACTTT. Translated, it gives CASSEGATSSYNSPLHF.

CDR3 protein: CSVFAPLVGTEAFF. The CDR3 DNA sequence: TGCAGCGTTTTTGCCCCCCTGGTCGGCACTGAAGCTTTCTTT. The chain is built from TRBV29-1 and TRBJ1-1; D unclear. Germline assignment: CDR1 SQVTM and CDR2 ANQGSEA. V lost 5 bases and J 4 bases, leaving 17 bases between the germline ends. CDR3 length equals 14 residues.

There are a few counts of this clone. This sequence joins TRBV7-9 and TRBJ2-3, with TRBD1 matching 7 bases. With V trimmed by 2 bases and J by 2 bases, 7 bases remained unmatched. CDR3 size: 16 residues. Germline V lookup: CDR1 SEHNR, CDR2 FQNEAQ (reference sequence). CDR3 nucleotides: TGTGCCAGCAGCTTAAGAGGGACAGAGAACACAGATACGCAGTATTTT. It yields the protein CASSLRGTENTDTQYF.

The chain has TRBV19 and TRBJ2-7; D not certain. Trimming took off 3 bases at V and 2 bases at J, with 14 bases between the two ends. The germline gives CDR1 LNHDA, CDR2 SQIVND (reference sequence). CDR3 length equals 15 residues. CDR3: CASSITAASPYEQYF. In DNA form, the CDR3 reads TGTGCCAGTAGTATCACAGCCGCCAGCCCCTACGAGCAGTACTTC.

The chain links TRBV7-7 to TRBJ2-2, with 11 bases matching TRBD2. CDR1 and CDR2 from the germline V gene are SSHAT and FNYEAQ (reference sequence). V was clipped by 5 bases and J by 7 bases; unmatched bases: 21. The CDR3 is 20 amino acids. For the CDR3, the DNA is TGTGCCAGCAGCCCGGGAGGGACACCCGGGACTAGCGGAACCAGCGGGGAGCTGTTTTTT. Translation gives CASSPGGTPGTSGTSGELFF.

This chain joins TRBV24-1 and TRBJ2-1; D is perhaps TRBD1 (6 bases). The V and J ends lost 4 bases and 10 bases respectively, with 10 bases between them. The germline V gene has CDR1 KGHDR and CDR2 SFDVKD. The CDR3 contains 12 residues. CDR3 in DNA: TGTGCCACCAGTGAAAGGGGGACCGAGCAGTTCTTC. This gives the protein CATSERGTEQFF.

In this sample, this clone turned up once. The chain joins TRBV4-1 to TRBJ1-3; tentatively, D is TRBD1 (6 bases). Trimming cost V 4 bases and J 5 bases, with 15 bases left between them. CDR3 length: 15 residues. Germline V gene data show CDR1 as MGHRA and CDR2 as YSYEKL. CDR3 in DNA: TGCGCCAGCAGCCCGTATTTGGACAGTAGAAACACCATATATTTT. It encodes CASSPYLDSRNTIYF.

J is TRBJ1-1 and V is TRBV18, with a possible D match to TRBD1 (6 bases). The CDR3 length is 16 residues. V was pared by 3 bases and J by 5 bases, with 19 bases between. Per the germline V gene, CDR1 is KGHSH and CDR2 is LQKENI. The CDR3 sequence is CASSPRNRDQITEAFF. CDR3 coding DNA: TGTGCCAGCTCACCCCGAAACAGGGACCAGATAACTGAAGCTTTCTTT.

The rearrangement links TRBV6-2 or TRBV6-3 to TRBJ1-6; D not resolved. The CDR3 covers 15 residues. Germline V gives CDR1 MNHEY, CDR2 SVGEGT. Trimming took off 2 bases at V and 2 bases at J, with 7 bases between the two ends. In DNA, the CDR3 is TGTGCCAGCAGTTACCTCGGGACCTATAATTCACCCCTCCACTTT. This encodes CASSYLGTYNSPLHF.

V and J are TRBV5-1 and TRBJ2-7; D is perhaps TRBD1 (7 bases). The CDR3 extends over 15 amino acids. The V end was cut by 4 bases, the J end by 3 bases, with 17 bases between. Germline V gives CDR1 SGHRS, CDR2 YFSETQ. The chain's CDR3 is CASSPGDGDSYEQYF. CDR3 sequence (DNA): TGCGCCAGCAGCCCGGGAGATGGGGACAGCTACGAGCAGTACTTC.

V usage is TRBV14 and J usage is TRBJ2-7; D possibly corresponds to TRBD1 (5 bases). Germline values: CDR1 SGHDN, CDR2 FVKESK. V lost 4 bases to trimming and J lost 0 bases, with 16 bases between them. The CDR3 is 16 amino acids. The CDR3 protein is CASSLLYRTTSYEQYF. Written as DNA, the CDR3 is TGTGCCAGCAGCCTCCTGTACCGGACAACCTCCTACGAGCAGTACTTC.

CDR3 DNA: TGCGCCAGCAGCGGCCAATATGAGCAGTACTTC. Its translation: CASSGQYEQYF. The rearrangement joins TRBV5-1 to TRBJ2-7, with D unresolved. This CDR3 contains 11 residues. Germline V gene lookup returns CDR1 SGHRS and CDR2 YFSETQ. With 4 bases removed from V and 7 bases from J, the gap between germline ends came to 9 bases.

V is TRBV4-2 and J is TRBJ1-5; 7 bases agree with TRBD1. CDR3 size: 15 residues. Germline CDR1 LGHNA, CDR2 YNFKEQ. After removal of 1 base from V and 4 bases from J, the junction contained 4 bases not matched to a gene. CDR3 coding DNA: TGTGCCAGCAGCCAAGGACAGGGAAGTAATCAGCCCCAGCATTTT. Protein product: CASSQGQGSNQPQHF.

The table lists this clone with a count of one. The rearrangement joins TRBV4-1 to TRBJ2-5, with TRBD2 identical over 16 bases. CDR1 MGHRA and CDR2 YSYEKL come from the germline V gene. The CDR3 consists of 16 residues. J gave up 5 bases and V 4 bases, and 4 bases lay outside the gene matches. Here the CDR3 DNA reads TGCGCCAGCAGCCCGGGACTAGCGGGAGGGTGGGAGACCCAGTACTTC. Translating gives CASSPGLAGGWETQYF.

The rearrangement joins TRBV12-5 to TRBJ2-1; 13 nucleotides align to TRBD2. The CDR3 sequence is 18 residues long. Germline CDR1 reads LGHNT; CDR2 reads FRNRAP. V lost 5 bases and J lost 4; bases outside the gene matches: 11. This chain's CDR3 is CASGIGDPGLAGYNEQFF. The CDR3 DNA reads as TGTGCTAGTGGTATCGGGGACCCGGGACTAGCGGGATACAATGAGCAGTTCTTC.

CDR3 sequence: CASSPNLRDRGRTEAFF. CDR3 nucleotide sequence: TGTGCCAGCTCACCGAATCTCCGGGACAGGGGGAGAACTGAAGCTTTCTTT. The chain has TRBV18 and TRBJ1-1; 11 nucleotides align to TRBD1. V shed 3 bases, J shed 5 bases, and the junction held 11 bases outside the gene matches. The CDR3 length is 17 residues. Looked up from germline, CDR1 is KGHSH and CDR2 is LQKENI.

This chain connects TRBV11-3 to TRBJ2-5; D uncertain. Germline lookup yields CDR1 SGHNT and CDR2 YENEEA. Trimming removed 6 bases from V and 5 bases from J, with 13 bases in between. The CDR3 has 13 residues. The CDR3 DNA reads TGTGCCAGCAGGGTTAACTCGTTTGAGACCCAGTACTTC. It encodes CASRVNSFETQYF.

The CDR3 coding sequence is TGTGCTAGTGGCACTGCCTGGGAGCAGCCCCAGCATTTT. This encodes CASGTAWEQPQHF. The chain joins TRBV12-5 to TRBJ1-5; no firm D call. The CDR3 is 13 residues long. The germline V and J ends were trimmed by 6 bases and 7 bases, with 13 bases remaining between them. In germline, CDR1 is LGHNT, CDR2 FRNRAP.

This clone has only a few counts. V and J are TRBV5-1 and TRBJ2-1, with TRBD2 matching over 13 bases. The V gene end was trimmed by 0 bases and the J gene end by 9 bases; junction bases not matched to a gene: 9. Germline CDR1 reads SGHRS; CDR2 reads YFSETQ. The CDR3 extends over 17 amino acids. The CDR3 DNA sequence: TGCGCCAGCAGCTTGGCCGGGGGGACTAGCGGGATGTCTGAGCAGTTCTTC. Translating it yields CASSLAGGTSGMSEQFF.

The chain has TRBV2 and TRBJ2-3; the match to TRBD2 covers 8 bases. Per the germline V gene, CDR1 is SNHLY and CDR2 is FYNNEI. The CDR3 spans 16 residues. V lost 6 bases, J lost 1 base, and 9 bases stayed unmatched. The DNA for the CDR3 is TGTGCCAGCAGATCCCCTGACGGGAGGGGCACAGATACGCAGTATTTT. The encoded protein is CASRSPDGRGTDTQYF.

There are a few counts of this clone. The chain recombines TRBV9 with TRBJ2-5, with 9 bases identical to TRBD1. Germline CDR1 and CDR2: SGDLS and YYNGEE. The CDR3 has 15 residues. V lost 3 bases and J lost 5; bases outside the gene matches: 8. CDR3 DNA sequence: TGTGCCAGCAGCGAGACAGGACAGGGGTACGAGACCCAGTACTTC. It specifies CASSETGQGYETQYF.

The V and J genes are TRBV5-6 and TRBJ1-1; D gene uncertain. This CDR3 is built from 12 residues. V lost 4 bases and J lost 7, with 11 bases in between. Germline V CDR1 and CDR2: SGHDT, YYEEEE. The CDR3 DNA sequence: TGTGCCAGCAGCCGCAGCAGGAATGAAGCTTTCTTT. As protein: CASSRSRNEAFF.